These T cell receptor beta chains were read from a single sample in a study of CD8+ T cells in alopecia areata. Sequencing was performed with immunoSEQ multiplex PCR; in TCRdb, only in-frame clones are kept and a portion is missing. The top ten hold under 2% of the sample, which has fewer than 350,000 clones, over 45% seen once. The sequencing used CD4+ T cells sorted from blood, collected at week 24, from a patient treated with tofacitinib. The receptors originated from a human donor with alopecia areata. Both conserved end residues are part of each CDR3. D genes are given only for firm matches. A clone size is listed for some rows: how often the clone was seen (once, few, many), or a class if it is expanded.

d_call	clone_size	v_call	j_call	cdr3_nt	cdr3_aa
.	few	TRBV5-1	TRBJ2-3	TGCGCCAGCAGCTGGGGGCCCACTAGCACAGATACGCAGTATTTT	CASSWGPTSTDTQYF
.	.	TRBV7-2	TRBJ1-4	TGTGCCAGCAGCTTAAGAGGGGGTACGGAAAAACTGTTTTTT	CASSLRGGTEKLFF
.	few	TRBV30	TRBJ2-6	TGTGCCTGGAGTGACCCCGGGCCGGGGGGGGCCAACGTCCTGACTTTC	CAWSDPGPGGANVLTF
.	.	TRBV6-6	TRBJ1-4	TGTGCCAGCAGGACGCACAGGGCAACTAATGAAAAACTGTTTTTT	CASRTHRATNEKLFF
TRBD2	.	TRBV5-1	TRBJ2-3	TGCGCCAGCAGCTTTTTGTGGGGACTAGCGGGGGATACAGATACGCAGTATTTT	CASSFLWGLAGDTDTQYF
TRBD1	.	TRBV30	TRBJ2-7	TGTGCCTGGAGTGTATACAGGGCCACCGGGACAGGGGCTTACGAGCAGTACTTC	CAWSVYRATGTGAYEQYF
.	once	TRBV6-5	TRBJ1-1	TGTGCCAGCAGTTACGGCAGGGAGGCTGAAGCTTTCTTT	CASSYGREAEAFF
.	.	TRBV7-6	TRBJ1-1	TGTGCCAGCAGCGAGGGACAGAACACTGAAGCTTTCTTT	CASSEGQNTEAFF
TRBD1	.	TRBV4-1	TRBJ1-1	TGCGCCAGCAGCCAAGACCGGGACAGTGAAGCTTTCTTT	CASSQDRDSEAFF
TRBD1	.	TRBV7-7	TRBJ2-3	TGTGCTAGCAGCAAAGACAGGGGTTCAGATACGCAGTATTTT	CASSKDRGSDTQYF
.	.	TRBV7-2	TRBJ2-5	TGTGCCAGCAGCTTCAGCTGGAGTGGGGAGACCCAGTACTTC	CASSFSWSGETQYF
TRBD2	.	TRBV4-1	TRBJ2-1	TGCGCCAGCAGCCAACTTCTAGCGGACTACAATGAGCAGTTCTTC	CASSQLLADYNEQFF
.	few	TRBV13	TRBJ1-2	TGTGCCAGCAGCTTCGGGTCTTATGGCTACACCTTC	CASSFGSYGYTF
.	.	TRBV2	TRBJ1-5	TGTGCCAGCAGTGAGTCAATGTGGCAGCCCCAGCATTTT	CASSESMWQPQHF
.	.	TRBV30	TRBJ1-4	TGTGCCTGGATGCCCAGGCGAGATGAAAAACTGTTTTTT	CAWMPRRDEKLFF
.	.	TRBV20-1	TRBJ2-7	TGCAGTGCTAGACGATTGAACGAGCAGTACTTC	CSARRLNEQYF
TRBD1	.	TRBV6-5	TRBJ2-5	TGTGCCAGCAGGGCTGCAGGGGGCACGGACCAGTACTTC	CASRAAGGTDQYF
TRBD1	.	TRBV7-8	TRBJ2-1	TGTGCCAGCAGCTCCACCGGCGGGGACAGGGGGAATGAGCAGTTCTTC	CASSSTGGDRGNEQFF
.	.	TRBV7-8	TRBJ1-5	TGTGCCAGCAGCTATACGGATAGCAATCAGCCCCAGCATTTT	CASSYTDSNQPQHF
TRBD1	.	TRBV29-1	TRBJ2-2	TGCAGCGTCCGGACAGGGGCGGGCACCGGGGAGCTGTTTTTT	CSVRTGAGTGELFF
TRBD2	.	TRBV4-3	TRBJ2-3	TGCGCCAGCAGCCCGGGGGGGGCGGGAGATACGCAGTATTTT	CASSPGGAGDTQYF
.	.	TRBV7-2	TRBJ1-2	TGTGCCAGCAGCTCCGGGACACACCCTTATGGCTACACCTTC	CASSSGTHPYGYTF
.	.	TRBV7-2	TRBJ1-1	TGTGCCAGCAGCTCGAGAGACGAAGCTTTCTTT	CASSSRDEAFF
TRBD2	.	TRBV7-2	TRBJ2-2	TGTGCCAGCAGCCCCAGCGGGGGGAACACCGGGGAGCTGTTTTTT	CASSPSGGNTGELFF
.	.	TRBV6-5	TRBJ1-2	TGTGCCAGCAGTTACTCAAAGGGAGAGGTATATGGCTACACCTTC	CASSYSKGEVYGYTF
TRBD2	.	TRBV2	TRBJ2-6	TGTGCCAGTTTGGGGAGGGACTCTGGGGCCAACGTCCTGACTTTC	CASLGRDSGANVLTF
.	.	TRBV7-9	TRBJ2-2	TGTGCCAGCAGCTCCAAGTACGGCCCGAACACCGGGGAGCTGTTTTTT	CASSSKYGPNTGELFF
.	few	TRBV7-9	TRBJ2-5	TGTGCCAGCAGCTTGGGACTGACTCAAGAGACCCAGTACTTC	CASSLGLTQETQYF
.	few	TRBV4-2	TRBJ1-1	TGTGCCAGCAGCCAAGCGACAGGCGGGAACACTGAAGCTTTCTTT	CASSQATGGNTEAFF
.	.	TRBV6-5	TRBJ2-2	TGTGCCAGCAGTTACAGGGTTCAGGTCGGGGAGCTGTTTTTT	CASSYRVQVGELFF
.	.	TRBV6-5	TRBJ2-3	TGTGCCAGCAGAAGTACATCAGATACGCAGTATTTT	CASRSTSDTQYF
TRBD1	once	TRBV5-6	TRBJ2-7	TGTGCCAGCAGCTTGACCGGGACAGGGGATCGCGAGCAGTACTTC	CASSLTGTGDREQYF
TRBD1	.	TRBV4-2	TRBJ1-6	TGTGCCAGCAGCCAAGCGATCGGGACAGCCAATTCACCCCTCCACTTT	CASSQAIGTANSPLHF
.	.	TRBV9	TRBJ2-1	TGTGCCAGCGGTGGTTTCGTAGCGACCAATGAGCAGTTCTTC	CASGGFVATNEQFF
TRBD1	.	TRBV28	TRBJ1-4	TGTGCCAGCAGTTTATATCCCGGGGGACAGCGAGGCGAAAAACTGTTTTTT	CASSLYPGGQRGEKLFF
.	.	TRBV27	TRBJ1-1	TGTGCCAGCAGTTTGGGCAGGGAGGGCACTGAAGCTTTCTTT	CASSLGREGTEAFF
.	.	TRBV30	TRBJ2-3	TGTGCCTGGAGTGTAGCGAATACGCAGTATTTT	CAWSVANTQYF
.	few	TRBV19	TRBJ2-2	TGTGCCAGTAGTTTGACAGTGCACACCGGGGAGCTGTTTTTT	CASSLTVHTGELFF
.	.	TRBV29-1	TRBJ1-1	TGCAGCGTTGTGAAGACTGAAGCTTTCTTT	CSVVKTEAFF
TRBD2	.	TRBV30	TRBJ2-2	TGTGCCTGGGCCCCGGGGAGGGTTGCCACCGGGGAGCTGTTTTTT	CAWAPGRVATGELFF
.	.	TRBV30	TRBJ2-3	TGTGCCTGGAGTCATGGGACCTTCCAGGATACGCAGTATTTT	CAWSHGTFQDTQYF
.	few	TRBV4-1	TRBJ2-3	TGCGCCAGCAGTCTCCAGTGGTGGGGTGGGGATACGCAGTATTTT	CASSLQWWGGDTQYF
.	.	TRBV29-1	TRBJ2-2	TGCAGCGTTGACCTGAACACCGGGGAGCTGTTTTTT	CSVDLNTGELFF
.	few	TRBV7-2	TRBJ1-6	TGTGCCAGCAGTGGACAGCCCAATTCACCCCTCCACTTT	CASSGQPNSPLHF
.	.	TRBV5-4	TRBJ2-1	TGTGCCAGCCTCGAAGGGGGGCCCTACAATGAGCAGTTCTTC	CASLEGGPYNEQFF
.	.	TRBV30	TRBJ1-1	TGTGCCTGGAGGCGAAGCAGCACCGAAGCTTTCTTT	CAWRRSSTEAFF
.	.	TRBV12-5	TRBJ1-2	TGTGCTAGTGGCCCCCGACTGGGCGGCTACACCTTC	CASGPRLGGYTF
.	few	TRBV2	TRBJ2-3	TGTGCCAGCAGTTTGCAGGGACCAGATACGCAGTATTTT	CASSLQGPDTQYF
TRBD2	.	TRBV29-1	TRBJ2-2	TGCAGCGCAGCGGGGGGCCGGGACACCGGGGAGCTGTTTTTT	CSAAGGRDTGELFF
.	.	TRBV11-2	TRBJ2-6	TGTGCCAGCAGCTTAGTACGGCGGGCGGGCTCTGGGGCCAACGTCCTGACTTTC	CASSLVRRAGSGANVLTF
TRBD1	.	TRBV5-6	TRBJ1-2	TGTGCCAGCAGCCGGACCGGGACAGAGAGTGGCCGAGGCTATGGCTACACCTTC	CASSRTGTESGRGYGYTF